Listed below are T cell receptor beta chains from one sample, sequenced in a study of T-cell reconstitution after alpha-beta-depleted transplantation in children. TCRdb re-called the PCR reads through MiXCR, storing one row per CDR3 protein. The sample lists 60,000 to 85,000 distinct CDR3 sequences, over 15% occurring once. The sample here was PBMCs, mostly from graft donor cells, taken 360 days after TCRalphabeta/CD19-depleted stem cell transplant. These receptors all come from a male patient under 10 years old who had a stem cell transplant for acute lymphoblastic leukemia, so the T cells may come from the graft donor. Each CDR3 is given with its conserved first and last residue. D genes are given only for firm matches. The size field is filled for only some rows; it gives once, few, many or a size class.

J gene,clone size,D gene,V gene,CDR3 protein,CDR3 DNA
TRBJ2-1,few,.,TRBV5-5,CASSLSPYGNEQFF,TGTGCCAGCAGCTTGTCCCCGTATGGCAATGAGCAGTTCTTC
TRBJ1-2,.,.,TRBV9,CASTWGEAGYGYTF,TGTGCCAGCACCTGGGGGGAGGCCGGCTATGGCTACACCTTC
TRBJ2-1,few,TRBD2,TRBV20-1,CSARGRTSGSRSYNEQFF,TGCAGTGCTAGAGGGAGGACTAGCGGGAGTAGGTCCTACAATGAGCAGTTCTTC
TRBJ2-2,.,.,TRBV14,CASGRTGFGTGELFF,TGTGCCAGCGGCCGTACAGGGTTCGGCACCGGGGAGCTGTTTTTT
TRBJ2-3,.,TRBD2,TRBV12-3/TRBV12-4,CASSPWTSGRTNTDTQYF,TGTGCCAGCAGTCCCTGGACTAGCGGGAGGACGAACACAGATACGCAGTATTTT
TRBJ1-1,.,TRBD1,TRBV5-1,CASKGLGQGEAFF,TGCGCCAGCAAAGGTTTGGGACAGGGTGAAGCTTTCTTT
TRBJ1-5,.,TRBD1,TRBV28,CASSVDRSGPQHF,TGTGCCAGCAGTGTGGACAGGAGCGGGCCCCAGCATTTT
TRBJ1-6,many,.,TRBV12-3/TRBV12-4,CASSFEGYYNSPLHF,TGTGCCAGCAGTTTTGAGGGGTACTATAATTCACCCCTCCACTTT
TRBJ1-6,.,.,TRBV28,CASMRRSSYNSPLHF,TGTGCCAGCATGCGGCGCAGCTCCTATAATTCACCCCTCCACTTT
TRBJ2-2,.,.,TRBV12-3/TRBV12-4,CASSFRNTGELFF,TGTGCCAGCAGTTTTCGGAACACCGGGGAGCTGTTTTTT
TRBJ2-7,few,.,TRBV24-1,CATSDSGTYEQYF,TGTGCCACCAGTGATTCCGGGACCTACGAGCAGTACTTC
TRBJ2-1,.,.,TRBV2,CASSELVGYNEQFF,TGTGCCAGCAGTGAACTAGTGGGTTACAATGAGCAGTTCTTC
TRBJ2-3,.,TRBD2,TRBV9,CASSRQTSGDPPHTDTQYF,TGTGCCAGCAGCCGACAAACTAGCGGGGACCCGCCCCACACAGATACGCAGTATTTT
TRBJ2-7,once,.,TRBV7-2,CASSLNRDVAYEQYF,TGTGCCAGCAGCTTAAACCGGGACGTAGCCTACGAGCAGTACTTC
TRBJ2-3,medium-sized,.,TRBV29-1,CSVEEGKGSTDTQYF,TGCAGCGTTGAAGAAGGAAAGGGATCGACAGATACGCAGTATTTT
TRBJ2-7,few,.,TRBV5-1,CASSLTPHPSSYEQYF,TGCGCCAGCAGCTTGACTCCCCACCCCTCCTCCTACGAGCAGTACTTC